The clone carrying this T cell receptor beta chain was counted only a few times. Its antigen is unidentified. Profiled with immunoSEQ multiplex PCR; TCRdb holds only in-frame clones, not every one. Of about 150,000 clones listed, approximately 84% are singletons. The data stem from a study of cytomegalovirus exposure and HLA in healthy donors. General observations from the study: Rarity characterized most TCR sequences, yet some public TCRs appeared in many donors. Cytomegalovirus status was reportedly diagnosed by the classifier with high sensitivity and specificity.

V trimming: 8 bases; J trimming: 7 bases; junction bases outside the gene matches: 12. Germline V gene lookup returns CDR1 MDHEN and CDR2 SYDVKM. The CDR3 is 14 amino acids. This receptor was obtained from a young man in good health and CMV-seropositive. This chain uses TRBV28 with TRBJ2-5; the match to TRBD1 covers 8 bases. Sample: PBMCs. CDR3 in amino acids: CASVQQGGVGTQYF. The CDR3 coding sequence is TGTGCCAGCGTCCAACAGGGGGGAGTGGGGACCCAGTACTTC.